A selection of T cell receptor beta chains follows, all from one sample in a study of T-cell reconstitution after alpha-beta-depleted transplantation in children. Each CDR3 protein is one row after TCRdb ran MiXCR on the PCR reads. The data contain more than 200,000 distinct CDR3 sequences, about 9.6% of them singletons. This specimen consisted of PBMCs from the stem cell graft donor, obtained from the stem cell graft. These receptors originate from a human donor who donated a stem cell graft to a child with SCID. Both conserved end residues are part of each CDR3. D genes are given only for firm matches. Some rows mark clone size as missing; the rest say once, few, many or name a class of expanded clone.

TRBJ1-4 | many | TRBV28 | - | TGTGCCAGCAGTTTAACCGCCCCGGGGGGAACTAATGAAAAACTGTTTTTT | CASSLTAPGGTNEKLFF
TRBJ2-5 | many | TRBV7-2 | TRBD1 | TGTGCCAGCAGCTCACGGACAGGGGGCAGGGAGACCCAGTACTTC | CASSSRTGGRETQYF
TRBJ2-7 | few | TRBV20-1 | - | TGCAGTGCTAGAGTAAGCTCCTACGAGCAGTACTTC | CSARVSSYEQYF
TRBJ2-3 | few | TRBV5-1 | - | TGCGCCAGCAGCTCTCCTGTAGGGGGGGTAAAAGATACGCAGTATTTT | CASSSPVGGVKDTQYF
TRBJ1-1 | many | TRBV20-1 | - | TGCAGTGCTAGAGATGGGTGGGGGACGAACACTGAAGCTTTCTTT | CSARDGWGTNTEAFF
TRBJ2-4 | many | TRBV5-1 | TRBD1 | TGCGCCAGCAGCTTGGGACAGGGACCTAAAAACATTCAGTACTTC | CASSLGQGPKNIQYF
TRBJ2-3 | - | TRBV12-3/TRBV12-4 | - | TGTGCCAGCAGTTTAGTTCAGGGGTCGGGCACAGATACGCAGTATTTT | CASSLVQGSGTDTQYF
TRBJ1-6 | many | TRBV5-1 | - | TGCGCCAGCAGCTTGAAAGTCAGGCCGTTCCAAGCGTCCTATAATTCACCCCTCCACTTT | CASSLKVRPFQASYNSPLHF
TRBJ1-2 | many | TRBV7-8 | - | TGTGCCAGCAGTTTCACCCTGTATGGCTACACCTTC | CASSFTLYGYTF
TRBJ1-5 | many | TRBV20-1 | - | TGCAGTGCTAGATCCGTGCAGGGTGATCAGCCCCAGCATTTT | CSARSVQGDQPQHF
TRBJ1-2 | many | TRBV20-1 | - | TGCAGTGCTAGAGATCTGGGTAAAAGCTATGGCTACACCTTC | CSARDLGKSYGYTF
TRBJ1-4 | many | TRBV20-1 | - | TGCAGTGCTATGGTGTCTAATGAAAAACTGTTTTTT | CSAMVSNEKLFF
TRBJ1-5 | many | TRBV6-5 | - | TGTGCCAGCAGTTACTTCCAGGATCAGCCCCAGCATTTT | CASSYFQDQPQHF
TRBJ2-7 | many | TRBV5-1 | TRBD1 | TGCGCCAGCAGCCTGGGACAGGTGTTTGCCTACGAGCAGTACTTC | CASSLGQVFAYEQYF
TRBJ2-2 | many | TRBV9 | TRBD1 | TGTGCCAGCAGCGTCGGGACAGGGGAGGCCGGGGAGCTGTTTTTT | CASSVGTGEAGELFF
TRBJ1-5 | - | TRBV7-6 | - | TGTGCCAGCAGCTTATCCACAGGGTTACGTCAGCCCCAGCATTTT | CASSLSTGLRQPQHF
TRBJ2-1 | many | TRBV6-2/TRBV6-3 | - | TGTGCCAGCAGCCCTGACAGAGCCTACAATGAGCAGTTCTTC | CASSPDRAYNEQFF
TRBJ1-5 | many | TRBV4-1 | - | TGCGCCAGCAGCTTACGAATCTCTCAGCCCCAGCATTTT | CASSLRISQPQHF
TRBJ1-6 | many | TRBV7-9 | - | TGTGCCAGCAGCTTAGATTTGGAGAGGAGTTCACCCCTCCACTTT | CASSLDLERSSPLHF
TRBJ2-7 | - | TRBV20-1 | - | TGCAGTGCTAGAGAAGCAGGGGACGAGCAGTACTTC | CSAREAGDEQYF
TRBJ1-1 | many | TRBV5-1 | - | TGCGCCAGCAGCTCACTCCGGGACACTGAAGCTTTCTTT | CASSSLRDTEAFF
TRBJ1-2 | - | TRBV4-3 | - | TGCGCCAGCAGCCAAGGTTCGAAAGGCAGAACTTCCTATGGCTACACCTTC | CASSQGSKGRTSYGYTF
TRBJ1-2 | many | TRBV20-1 | - | TGCAGTGCTAGAGAGCCCCAGGGGATGGGAGCTCACTATGGCTACACCTTC | CSAREPQGMGAHYGYTF
TRBJ2-7 | many | TRBV5-1 | TRBD1 | TGCGCCAGCAGCTTCTGGACAGGGCCCTACGAGCAGTACTTC | CASSFWTGPYEQYF
TRBJ1-5 | few | TRBV2 | TRBD1 | TGTGCCAGTAGACAGGGTCTAGACCAGCCCCAGCATTTT | CASRQGLDQPQHF
TRBJ2-7 | many | TRBV21-1 | - | TGTGCCAGCGGTCTCCGACTAGCGGTTGACGAGCAGTACTTC | CASGLRLAVDEQYF
TRBJ1-1 | many | TRBV20-1 | - | TGCAGTGCCCTGGGCCGGGGCACTGAAGCTTTCTTT | CSALGRGTEAFF
TRBJ2-1 | many | TRBV12-3/TRBV12-4 | TRBD2 | TGTGCCAGCACCCCTGGGACTAGCGGGAACAATGAGCAGTTCTTC | CASTPGTSGNNEQFF
TRBJ2-7 | many | TRBV6-5 | - | TGTGCCAGCAGGTCGGGGCTCGAGCAGTACTTC | CASRSGLEQYF
TRBJ1-6 | many | TRBV7-9 | - | TGTGCCAGCTCGGGAAAGGGGAGCTATAATTCACCCCTCCACTTT | CASSGKGSYNSPLHF
TRBJ2-1 | few | TRBV15 | TRBD2 | TGTGCCACCAGCAGAGGACTAGCGGGGGGCCTCTCCTACAATGAGCAGTTCTTC | CATSRGLAGGLSYNEQFF
TRBJ1-1 | many | TRBV7-2 | TRBD1 | TGTGCCAGCAGCCGATACAGGGGGAACACTGAAGCTTTCTTT | CASSRYRGNTEAFF
TRBJ1-1 | many | TRBV5-1 | - | TGCGCCAGCAGACGACTTCCGGGGGTATACACTGAAGCTTTCTTT | CASRRLPGVYTEAFF
TRBJ1-4 | - | TRBV20-1 | TRBD1 | TGCAGTGCCCTTGGACAGGCGAATGAAAAACTGTTTTTT | CSALGQANEKLFF
TRBJ2-3 | many | TRBV2 | TRBD1 | TGTGCCAGCAGTAAAGGGACAGGGAAGCTATCCGGCACAGATACGCAGTATTTT | CASSKGTGKLSGTDTQYF
TRBJ2-3 | - | TRBV7-6 | TRBD2 | TGTGCCAGCAGCTTAAATAGCGGGGGGGCCCGGCAAGATACGCAGTATTTT | CASSLNSGGARQDTQYF
TRBJ1-1 | many | TRBV12-3/TRBV12-4 | - | TGTGCCAGCAGGACCACTGGATGGAACACTGAAGCTTTCTTT | CASRTTGWNTEAFF